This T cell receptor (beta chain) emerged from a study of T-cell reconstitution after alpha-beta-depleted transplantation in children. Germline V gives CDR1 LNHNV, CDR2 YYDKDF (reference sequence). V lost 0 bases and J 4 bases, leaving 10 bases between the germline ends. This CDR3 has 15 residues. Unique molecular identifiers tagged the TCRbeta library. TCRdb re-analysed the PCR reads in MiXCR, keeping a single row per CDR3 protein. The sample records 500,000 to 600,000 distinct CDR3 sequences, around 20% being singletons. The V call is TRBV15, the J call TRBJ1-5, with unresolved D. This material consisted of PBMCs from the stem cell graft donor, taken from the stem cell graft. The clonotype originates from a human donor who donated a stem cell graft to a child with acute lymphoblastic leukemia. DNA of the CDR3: TGTGCCACCAGCAGAGATCTACAAGCAAATCAGCCCCAGCATTTT. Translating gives CATSRDLQANQPQHF.